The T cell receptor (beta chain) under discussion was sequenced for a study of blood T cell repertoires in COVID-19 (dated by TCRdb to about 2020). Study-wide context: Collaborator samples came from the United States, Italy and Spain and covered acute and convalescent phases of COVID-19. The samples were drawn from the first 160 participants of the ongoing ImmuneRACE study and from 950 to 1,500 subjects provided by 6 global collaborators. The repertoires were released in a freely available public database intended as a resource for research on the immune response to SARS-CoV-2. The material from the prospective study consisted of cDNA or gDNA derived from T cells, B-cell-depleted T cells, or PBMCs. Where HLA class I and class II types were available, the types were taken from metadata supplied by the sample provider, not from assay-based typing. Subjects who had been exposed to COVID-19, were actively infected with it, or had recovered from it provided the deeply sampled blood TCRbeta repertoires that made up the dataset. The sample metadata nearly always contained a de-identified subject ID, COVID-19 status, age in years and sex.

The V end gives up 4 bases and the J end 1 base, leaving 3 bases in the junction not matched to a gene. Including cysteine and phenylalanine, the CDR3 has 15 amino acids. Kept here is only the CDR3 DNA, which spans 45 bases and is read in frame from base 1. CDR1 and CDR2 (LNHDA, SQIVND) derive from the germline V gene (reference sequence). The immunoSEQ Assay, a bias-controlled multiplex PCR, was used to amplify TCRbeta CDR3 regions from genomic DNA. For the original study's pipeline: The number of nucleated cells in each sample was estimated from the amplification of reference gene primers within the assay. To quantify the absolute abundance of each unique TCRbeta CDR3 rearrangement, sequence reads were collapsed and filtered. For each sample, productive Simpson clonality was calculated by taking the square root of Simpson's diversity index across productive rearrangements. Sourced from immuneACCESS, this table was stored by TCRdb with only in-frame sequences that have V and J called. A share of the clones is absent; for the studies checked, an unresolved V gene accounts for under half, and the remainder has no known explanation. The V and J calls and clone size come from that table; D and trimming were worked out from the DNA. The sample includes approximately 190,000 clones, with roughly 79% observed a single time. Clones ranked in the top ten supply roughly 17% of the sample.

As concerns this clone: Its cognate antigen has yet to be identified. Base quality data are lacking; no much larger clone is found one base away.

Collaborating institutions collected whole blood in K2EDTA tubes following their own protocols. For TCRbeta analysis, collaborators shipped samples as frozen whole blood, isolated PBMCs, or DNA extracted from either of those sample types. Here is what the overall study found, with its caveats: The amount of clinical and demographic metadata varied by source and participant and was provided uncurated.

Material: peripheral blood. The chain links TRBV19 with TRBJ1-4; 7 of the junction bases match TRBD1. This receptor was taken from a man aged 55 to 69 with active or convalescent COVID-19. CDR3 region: CASSNTGVTNEKLFF. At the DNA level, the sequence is TGTGCCAGTAGTAATACAGGGGTAACTAATGAAAAACTGTTTTTT.